Each of the 13 T cell receptor beta chains below was sequenced from the same sample in a study of blood T cells in healthy people across ages. PCR was performed a second time for roughly 6 to 12 cycles using a sample-barcoded 5' primer and a J-beta primer mix. TCRdb called the 5' RACE reads again in MiXCR, with one record for every CDR3 protein. The sample holds roughly 730,000 distinct CDR3 sequences, roughly 56% seen once. Input material: blood. These TCRs come from a man aged 35 to 55 in good health.

The V and J genes are TRBV7-9 and TRBJ2-7; 9 bases align to TRBD1. The closer fit of TRBJ2-5 to the DNA end suggests the J call may be wrong. Looked up from germline, CDR1 is SEHNR and CDR2 is FQNEAQ (reference sequence). The CDR3 covers 14 residues. The CDR3 DNA is TGTGCCAGCAGCCACGGGACAGGGAAAGAGACCCAGTACTTC. Translating it yields CASSHGTGKETQYF.

The CDR3 nucleotides are TGCGCCAGCAGCTTCCCAGAAGGCCAGAGTTTAATGAACACTGAAGCTTTCTTT. Translated, it gives CASSFPEGQSLMNTEAFF. V usage is TRBV5-1 and J usage is TRBJ1-1; D is undetermined. Germline V gene lookup returns CDR1 SGHRS and CDR2 YFSETQ. Trimming removed 2 bases from V and 0 bases from J, with 20 bases in between. The CDR3 is made up of 18 amino acids. The full variable domain, with the rest looked up from reference TRBV5-1 and TRBJ1-1, is KAGVTQTPRYLIKTRGQQVTLSCSPISGHRSVSWYQQTPGQGLQFLFEYFSETQRNKGNFPGRFSGRQFSNSRSEMNVSTLELGDSALYLCASSFPEGQSLMNTEAFFGQGTRLTVV.

The chain is built from TRBV5-1 and TRBJ2-5; D might be TRBD1 (6 bases). The germline V gene encodes CDR1 SGHRS and CDR2 YFSETQ. V was clipped by 5 bases and J by 1 base, with 15 bases between them. The CDR3 has 15 residues. In DNA form, the CDR3 reads TGCGCCAGCAGGTCGGGCGGACAGAGCCAAGAGACCCAGTACTTC. Protein: CASRSGGQSQETQYF.

This clonotype was recorded a few times. The chain's CDR3 is CSVAPSGGGDEQFF. The CDR3 coding sequence is TGCAGCGTTGCTCCCAGCGGGGGCGGCGATGAGCAGTTCTTC. J is TRBJ2-1 and V is TRBV29-1; 8 nucleotides line up with TRBD2. The CDR3 has 14 residues. Germline V gives CDR1 SQVTM, CDR2 ANQGSEA. J lost 8 bases, V lost 4 bases, and 10 bases had no gene match.

This clonotype showed up just a few times. V usage is TRBV29-1 and J usage is TRBJ2-3, with 10 bases aligning to TRBD2. The junction had 5 bases not matched to a gene; V was cut back by 1 base and J by 7 bases. The CDR3 contains 14 residues. The V gene's germline CDR1 is SQVTM and CDR2 ANQGSEA. The CDR3 DNA follows: TGCAGCGTTGAAGTTAGCGGGGGGAGGTATACGCAGTATTTT. Translating gives CSVEVSGGRYTQYF.

This clonotype was seen a handful of times. This chain links TRBV9 with TRBJ1-2; 7 bases match TRBD1. The CDR3 has 14 amino acids. Germline V gives CDR1 SGDLS, CDR2 YYNGEE. V lost 7 bases, J lost 4 bases, and 10 bases stayed unmatched. The CDR3 DNA reads TGTGCCAGCGGGGTCGGGACAGCACTCTATGGCTACACCTTC. Translating gives CASGVGTALYGYTF.

This clonotype was seen repeatedly, ten times or more. J is TRBJ2-7 and V is TRBV9, with D perhaps TRBD2 (6 bases). V was cut by 0 bases and J by 7 bases, with 11 bases left in between. The germline gives CDR1 SGDLS, CDR2 YYNGEE. CDR3 length equals 13 residues. CDR3 loop: CASSVVGAGEQYF. The CDR3 bases are TGTGCCAGCAGCGTAGTCGGGGCGGGGGAGCAGTACTTC.

The chain has TRBV20-1 and TRBJ2-7; 7 bases agree with TRBD2. The CDR3 spans 16 residues. Trimming cost V 4 bases and J 3 bases; bases outside gene matches: 15. Germline V gives CDR1 DFQATT, CDR2 SNEGSKA (reference sequence). CDR3 amino acids: CSAIWITGGSFYEQYF. The CDR3 DNA sequence: TGCAGTGCTATTTGGATAACGGGAGGAAGTTTCTACGAGCAGTACTTC.

The CDR3 DNA sequence: TGTGCCATCAGTGAGGGGACAGGGATGAACACTGAAGCTTTCTTT. Translation gives CAISEGTGMNTEAFF. The gene calls are TRBV10-3 and TRBJ1-1, with TRBD1 matching over 9 bases. After removal of 2 bases from V and 0 bases from J, the junction contained 1 base not matched to a gene. Per the germline V gene, CDR1 is ENHRY and CDR2 is SYGVKD. This CDR3 is 15 amino acids long.

The chain carries TRBV2 and TRBJ1-2; possible D gene TRBD1, 5 bases. V was pared by 3 bases and J by 4 bases, with 15 bases between. CDR3 length: 15 residues. The germline CDR1 and CDR2 sequences are SNHLY and FYNNEI. The CDR3 protein is CASSDIRGNPYGYTF. The CDR3 DNA reads TGTGCCAGCAGTGATATCCGGGGCAACCCCTATGGCTACACCTTC.

This clonotype was observed a few times. V gene TRBV3-1 combines with J gene TRBJ2-5, with D possibly being TRBD1 (6 bases). CDR1 and CDR2 from the germline V gene are LGHDT and YNNKEL (reference sequence). The CDR3 contains 14 residues. V was clipped by 5 bases and J by 7 bases, with 17 bases between them. CDR3 amino acids: CASSSYRVGWTQYF. As DNA, the CDR3 is TGTGCCAGCAGCTCCTACAGGGTTGGATGGACCCAGTACTTC.

This clonotype has just a few counts. This chain connects TRBV7-2 to TRBJ2-1, with D perhaps TRBD1 (6 bases). The CDR3 is 15 amino acids. The germline gives CDR1 SGHTA, CDR2 FQGNSA. V dropped 5 bases and J dropped 7 bases, with 18 bases sitting between them. CDR3 coding DNA: TGTGCCAGCAGCCCCTACAGGGATGAAGTAAATGAGCAGTTCTTC. It codes for CASSPYRDEVNEQFF.

This clonotype was picked up a small number of times. V is TRBV7-2 and J is TRBJ2-1; 10 positions match TRBD1. Germline CDR1 reads SGHTA; CDR2 reads FQGNSA. The CDR3 is made up of 15 amino acids. Unmatched junction bases numbered 9, after V lost 6 bases and J lost 7 bases. DNA of the CDR3: TGTGCCAGCAGGCCTCCGGGACAGGGGTGGAATGAGCAGTTCTTC. Protein: CASRPPGQGWNEQFF.